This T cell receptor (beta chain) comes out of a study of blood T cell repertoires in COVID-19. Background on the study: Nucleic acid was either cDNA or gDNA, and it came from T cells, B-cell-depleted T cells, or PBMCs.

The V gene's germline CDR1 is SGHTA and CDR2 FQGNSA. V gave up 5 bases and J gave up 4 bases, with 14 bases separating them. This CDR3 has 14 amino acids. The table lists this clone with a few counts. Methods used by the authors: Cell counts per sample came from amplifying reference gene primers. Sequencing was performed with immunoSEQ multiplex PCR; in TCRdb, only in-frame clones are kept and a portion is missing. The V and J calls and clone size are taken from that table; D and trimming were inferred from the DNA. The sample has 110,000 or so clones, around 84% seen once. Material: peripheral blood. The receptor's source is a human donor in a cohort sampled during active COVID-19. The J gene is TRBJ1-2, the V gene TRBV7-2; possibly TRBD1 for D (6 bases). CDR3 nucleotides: TGTGCCAGCAGCCCCTCGGGACAAGCCTATGGCTACACCTTC. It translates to CASSPSGQAYGYTF.